This record concerns one TCR beta chain sequence. TCRdb reanalysed the 5' RACE reads using MiXCR and keeps one entry per CDR3 protein. Of roughly 70,000 distinct CDR3 sequences detected, more than 15% appear once; the ten largest clones hold about 8.8%. The CDR3 totals 14 residues. Germline values: CDR1 KGHSH, CDR2 LQKENI. The V and J ends lost 4 bases and 4 bases respectively, with 12 bases between them. The data are from a study of early T cells in non-severe SARS-CoV-2 infection. Study-level information: Chains were not paired, and sequencing was done on bulk RNA from unsorted whole blood.

The source was whole blood, collected at baseline. The rearrangement uses TRBV18 and TRBJ2-3, with D tentatively TRBD2 (6 bases). This clonotype originated in an adult who was a healthcare worker with PCR-confirmed SARS-CoV-2 infection or an uninfected control (not recorded which). The CDR3: CASSLAPGADTQYF. The CDR3 coding sequence is TGTGCCAGCTCACTCGCTCCGGGGGCAGATACGCAGTATTTT.